Listed below are T cell receptor beta chains from one sample, sequenced in a study of blood T cell repertoires in COVID-19. Clones were read by immunoSEQ multiplex PCR, and TCRdb kept only the in-frame ones, dropping some. This sample carries some 150,000 clones, around 73% of them seen once, and the ten largest clones take over 5%. Source material: PBMCs or T cells enriched from blood (not recorded which). The receptor set was obtained from a woman between 50 and 59 years old who had recovered from COVID-19. Each CDR3 is given with its conserved first and last residue. A D gene is named only where the DNA matches it firmly. Size is omitted from some rows. Given values are once, few, many or a class for expanded clones.

j_call v_call d_call clone_size cdr3_aa cdr3_nt
TRBJ1-2 TRBV19 - - CASSLGVASYGYTF TGTGCCAGTAGTTTGGGAGTGGCTTCCTATGGCTACACCTTC
TRBJ1-1 TRBV18 TRBD1 - CASSELGQGVAEAFF TGTGCCAGCTCCGAACTGGGACAGGGGGTGGCTGAAGCTTTCTTT
TRBJ2-5 TRBV11-1 TRBD1 - CASSTYPTGGIETQYF TGTGCCAGCAGCACCTACCCGACAGGGGGGATAGAGACCCAGTACTTC
TRBJ1-5 TRBV1 - - CTSRQGAHSNQPQHF TGCACCAGCAGGCAGGGGGCCCATAGCAATCAGCCCCAGCATTTT
TRBJ1-5 TRBV3-1/TRBV3-2 - - CASSQESRWPGNQPQHF TGTGCCAGCAGCCAAGAATCCAGGTGGCCCGGCAATCAGCCCCAGCATTTT
TRBJ1-4 TRBV28 - - CASSDRPEKLFF TGTGCCAGCAGTGACAGACCTGAAAAACTGTTTTTT
TRBJ1-5 TRBV10-3 - - CAISDHSVREGQPQHF TGTGCCATCAGTGACCACTCGGTTCGGGAAGGTCAGCCCCAGCATTTT
TRBJ1-2 TRBV10-3 TRBD1 - CAISESRTGKYGYTF TGTGCCATCAGTGAGTCCAGGACAGGGAAGTATGGCTACACCTTC
TRBJ2-5 TRBV5-1 - - CASSPLGTSQETQYF TGCGCCAGCAGCCCGTTGGGGACTTCACAAGAGACCCAGTACTTC
TRBJ2-3 TRBV28 TRBD2 - CASSLAVAGYTDTQYF TGTGCCAGCAGTTTAGCGGTAGCGGGGTATACAGATACGCAGTATTTT
TRBJ1-4 TRBV21-1 - - CASTPGRTNEKLFF TGTGCCAGCACCCCAGGGAGGACTAATGAAAAACTGTTTTTT
TRBJ2-1 TRBV6-5 - - CASSLLRGSGNEQFF TGTGCCAGCTCTCTATTGAGGGGGTCTGGAAATGAGCAGTTCTTC
TRBJ1-4 TRBV2 - - CASRVDRDNEKLFF TGTGCCAGCAGGGTGGACAGAGATAATGAAAAACTGTTTTTT
TRBJ1-1 TRBV11-2 - - CASSLVGDTEAFF TGTGCCAGCAGCTTAGTAGGGGACACTGAAGCTTTCTTT
TRBJ2-7 TRBV30 - - CAWSVDRSNEQYF TGTGCCTGGAGTGTGGACAGAAGCAACGAGCAGTACTTC
TRBJ1-2 TRBV7-9 - once CASSLFILDRELYGYTF TGTGCCAGCAGCTTATTTATCCTGGACAGAGAGTTGTATGGCTACACCTTC
TRBJ2-5 TRBV12-3/TRBV12-4 TRBD1 - CASSRTGEETQYF TGTGCCAGCAGCCGGACAGGGGAAGAGACCCAGTACTTC
TRBJ2-5 TRBV15 TRBD2 - CATSRVTGSGGEETQYF TGTGCCACCAGCAGAGTAACAGGGAGCGGGGGAGAAGAGACCCAGTACTTC
TRBJ2-3 TRBV24-1 TRBD2 - CATSESLAGARVTQYF TGTGCCACCAGTGAGTCCCTAGCGGGGGCCCGGGTTACGCAGTATTTT
TRBJ1-1 TRBV5-5 - - CASSLIVGSITEAFF TGTGCCAGCAGCTTGATCGTAGGGAGCATCACTGAAGCTTTCTTT
TRBJ1-5 TRBV6-2/TRBV6-3 - - CASTPGGSNQPQHF TGTGCCAGCACCCCGGGAGGGAGCAATCAGCCCCAGCATTTT
TRBJ1-2 TRBV2 - - CASSDDWYGYTF TGTGCCAGCAGTGACGACTGGTATGGCTACACCTTC
TRBJ2-2 TRBV4-1 - - CASRPTGNTGELFF TGCGCCAGCAGACCGACGGGGAACACCGGGGAGCTGTTTTTT
TRBJ1-1 TRBV19 - - CASTPGQSDTEAFF TGTGCCAGTACCCCAGGACAGTCCGACACTGAAGCTTTCTTT
TRBJ1-6 TRBV3-1/TRBV3-2 TRBD1 - CASSPEAGGNSPLHF TGTGCCAGCAGCCCCGAGGCAGGGGGTAATTCACCCCTCCACTTT
TRBJ2-5 TRBV9 - - CASSVAPRDQETQYF TGTGCCAGCAGCGTAGCTCCCCGAGACCAAGAGACCCAGTACTTC
TRBJ2-2 TRBV15 TRBD1 - CATSRGDRDTGELFF TGTGCCACCAGCAGAGGGGACAGGGATACCGGGGAGCTGTTTTTT
TRBJ2-1 TRBV5-1 TRBD1 - CASSWTGINEQFF TGCGCCAGCAGTTGGACAGGGATCAATGAGCAGTTCTTC
TRBJ2-7 TRBV19 TRBD1 - CASSRRDRNFYEQYF TGTGCCAGTAGTCGCCGGGACAGGAATTTCTACGAGCAGTACTTC
TRBJ1-1 TRBV4-1 TRBD1 - CASSPDRRTEAFF TGCGCCAGCAGTCCGGACAGGAGGACTGAAGCTTTCTTT
TRBJ2-7 TRBV18 TRBD1 - CASSPSEGGVHEQYF TGTGCCAGCTCACCCTCAGAAGGGGGCGTTCACGAGCAGTACTTC
TRBJ1-1 TRBV5-4 - - CASSLTVANTEAFF TGTGCCAGCAGCTTGACCGTGGCTAACACTGAAGCTTTCTTT
TRBJ1-3 TRBV28 - - CASSFREKFSGNTIYF TGTGCCAGCAGTTTCAGGGAAAAGTTCTCTGGAAACACCATATATTTT
TRBJ1-1 TRBV7-3 - - CASSLTGGNTEAFF TGTGCCAGCAGCTTAACAGGGGGGAACACTGAAGCTTTCTTT
TRBJ1-1 TRBV28 TRBD1 - CAALTGEGTEAFF TGTGCAGCACTTACAGGGGAAGGCACTGAAGCTTTCTTT
TRBJ1-2 TRBV28 - - CASSLLRSNGYTF TGTGCCAGCAGTTTATTGAGGTCCAATGGCTACACCTTC
TRBJ1-6 TRBV5-4 TRBD1 - CASSSTGQGKPLHF TGTGCCAGCAGCTCCACGGGACAGGGAAAACCCCTCCACTTT
TRBJ2-1 TRBV7-2 TRBD2 - CASSFGAGGLYNEQFF TGTGCCAGCAGCTTCGGAGCGGGGGGCCTCTACAATGAGCAGTTCTTC
TRBJ1-2 TRBV6-1 - - CASSEAWGGASQGYTF TGTGCCAGCAGTGAAGCCTGGGGAGGAGCTAGTCAGGGCTACACCTTC
TRBJ1-2 TRBV29-1 TRBD1 - CSAATGVGRGYTF TGCAGCGCTGCGACAGGGGTAGGGAGAGGCTACACCTTC
TRBJ2-3 TRBV6-9 TRBD2 once CNPGTSGGTDTQYF TGTAACCCCGGGACTAGCGGGGGCACAGATACGCAGTATTTT
TRBJ2-3 TRBV6-4 TRBD1 few CASSDTGGSDTQYF TGTGCCAGCAGTGACACAGGGGGGTCGGATACGCAGTATTTT